Below, 15 T cell receptor beta chains from the same sample are listed, as sequenced in a study of blood T cell repertoires in COVID-19. Profiling relied on immunoSEQ multiplex PCR, and the TCRdb table lists in-frame clones only, not all of them. This table holds over 200,000 clones, about 90% found once. Sequencing was carried out using peripheral blood. The source of these receptors is a man aged 35-49 years with active or convalescent COVID-19.

DNA for the CDR3: TGTGCCTGGATAGAGAAGGGGGGGACTGAAGCTTTCTTT. This encodes CAWIEKGGTEAFF. The rearrangement links TRBV30 to TRBJ1-1; D might be TRBD1 (6 bases). From germline, CDR1 is GTSNPN and CDR2 SVGIG (reference sequence). V was shortened by 4 bases and J by 5 bases, with 14 bases between the two germline ends. CDR3 length: 13 amino acids.

V is TRBV7-2 and J is TRBJ2-1; D is unresolved. Between the trimmed V and J ends, which lost 3 bases and 0 bases, there was a span of 9 bases. CDR1 and CDR2 (germline): SGHTA, FQGNSA. The CDR3 loop spans 15 amino acids. CDR3 region: CASSFKLASYNEQFF. The CDR3 region has the DNA TGTGCCAGCAGCTTTAAACTCGCCTCCTACAATGAGCAGTTCTTC.

The genes are TRBV18 and TRBJ1-1, with D perhaps TRBD1 (5 bases). The length of the CDR3 is 15 residues. CDR1 and CDR2 (germline): KGHSH, LQKENI. V was clipped by 0 bases and J by 1 base, with 9 bases between them. CDR3 bases: TGTGCCAGCTCACCACCCCCAGGGTCGAACACTGAAGCTTTCTTT. It is translated as CASSPPPGSNTEAFF.

A single count supports this clone. The V and J genes are TRBV28 and TRBJ2-7; a weak D match, TRBD2 (5 bases). The CDR3 runs to 16 residues. The V gene lost 2 bases and the J gene lost 1 base, with 15 bases spanning the gap. CDR1 is MDHEN, CDR2 SYDVKM, per germline. The CDR3 spells CASSLLAADYSYEQYF. As DNA, the CDR3 is TGTGCCAGCAGTTTACTCGCGGCAGACTATTCCTACGAGCAGTACTTC. The full variable domain, completed using reference TRBV28 and TRBJ2-7, is DVKVTQSSRYLVKRTGEKVFLECVQDMDHENMFWYRQDPGLGLRLIYFSYDVKMKEKGDIPEGYSVSREKKERFSLILESASTNQTSMYLCASSLLAADYSYEQYFGPGTRLTVT.

V gene TRBV30 combines with J gene TRBJ2-7; TRBD2 matches 7 bases. The CDR3 totals 8 residues. Germline V CDR1 and CDR2: GTSNPN, SVGIG (reference sequence). In DNA form, the CDR3 reads TGTGCGGGAGGGGAGCAGTACTTC. This encodes CAGGEQYF.

This chain links TRBV28 with TRBJ1-5; D gene unclear. The germline V gene has CDR1 MDHEN and CDR2 SYDVKM. The V end was cut by 8 bases, the J end by 0 bases, with 8 bases between. CDR3 length: 13 residues. CDR3 nucleotide sequence: TGTGCCAGCGCAGGTCCTAGCAATCAGCCCCAGCATTTT. Translation: CASAGPSNQPQHF. Complete variable domain (other parts from reference TRBV28 and TRBJ1-5): DVKVTQSSRYLVKRTGEKVFLECVQDMDHENMFWYRQDPGLGLRLIYFSYDVKMKEKGDIPEGYSVSREKKERFSLILESASTNQTSMYLCASAGPSNQPQHFGDGTRLSIL.

The chain recombines TRBV5-1 with TRBJ2-3, with 12 nucleotides matching TRBD2. V gave up 0 bases and J gave up 4 bases; unmatched junction bases: 6. Germline CDR1 reads SGHRS; CDR2 reads YFSETQ. CDR3 length: 17 residues. DNA of the CDR3: TGCGCCAGCAGCTTGGGGCTAGCGGGAGGGCCCGCAGATACGCAGTATTTT. This translates into CASSLGLAGGPADTQYF.

V usage is TRBV12-1 and J usage is TRBJ2-3; TRBD2 is the table's D call and was not checked against the DNA. TRBV12-1 is a known pseudogene. The CDR3 is 21 residues long. CDR3 in amino acids: CASSFQHSLAGGPTDADTQYF. The CDR3 coding sequence is TGTGCCAGCAGCTTCCAGCACTCACTAGCGGGAGGACCCACAGATGCAGATACGCAGTATTTT.

This chain connects TRBV28 to TRBJ2-2, with 10 bases that match TRBD2. The germline V gene has CDR1 MDHEN and CDR2 SYDVKM. V lost 5 bases, J lost 3 bases, and 6 bases stayed unmatched. The length of the CDR3 is 16 residues. CDR3 sequence: CASSLLAGAYTGELFF. DNA for the CDR3: TGTGCCAGCAGTCTCCTAGCGGGGGCCTACACCGGGGAGCTGTTTTTT.

V usage is TRBV19 and J usage is TRBJ1-2; the match to TRBD1 covers 7 bases. With V trimmed by 5 bases and J by 2 bases, 11 bases remained unmatched. The CDR3 runs 16 residues. Germline loops: CDR1 LNHDA, CDR2 SQIVND (reference sequence). CDR3 sequence (DNA): TGTGCCAGTAGTTTTGGGACAGAGAGCATAAACTATGGCTACACCTTC. It encodes CASSFGTESINYGYTF.

The chain carries TRBV7-8 and TRBJ1-1; a possible D gene is TRBD1 (6 bases). The CDR3 is 14 amino acids. Germline CDR1 SGHVS, CDR2 FQNEAQ. Trimming took 0 bases from V and 5 from J, leaving 10 bases between them. CDR3 loop: CASSLALRGTEAFF. The CDR3 region has the DNA TGTGCCAGCAGCTTAGCGCTAAGGGGGACTGAAGCTTTCTTT. The full variable domain, with the rest looked up from reference TRBV7-8 and TRBJ1-1, is GAGVSQSPRYKVAKRGQDVALRCDPISGHVSLFWYQQALGQGPEFLTYFQNEAQLDKSGLPSDRFFAERPEGSVSTLKIQRTQQEDSAVYLCASSLALRGTEAFFGQGTRLTVV.

The chain combines TRBV11-2 with TRBJ1-1; D may be TRBD1 (5 bases). CDR3 length: 12 residues. Trimming took off 3 bases at V and 7 bases at J, with 9 bases between the two ends. The germline V gene encodes CDR1 SGHAT and CDR2 FQNNGV. The CDR3 sequence is CASSFGGSEAFF. Here the CDR3 DNA reads TGTGCCAGCAGCTTCGGGGGGAGTGAAGCTTTCTTT.

This clone was observed once. As DNA, the CDR3 is TGTGCCAGCAGTCCCAACAGGGGGCGGAACACCATATATTTT. Translating gives CASSPNRGRNTIYF. The V gene is TRBV27, the J gene TRBJ1-3; 9 bases fit TRBD1. From germline, CDR1 is MNHEY and CDR2 SMNVEV (reference sequence). V dropped 5 bases and J dropped 7; count of bases not matched to a gene: 6. The CDR3 has 14 residues.

The rearrangement links TRBV5-1 to TRBJ2-1, with 7 bases lining up with TRBD2. The CDR3 consists of 16 residues. Germline trimming cut 2 bases from V and 6 bases from J; bases unmatched to any gene: 11. Germline V CDR1 and CDR2: SGHRS, YFSETQ. CDR3 DNA: TGCGCCAGCAGCTTTCGCGGGGAGGGCACGGGCAATGAGCAGTTCTTC. Translating it yields CASSFRGEGTGNEQFF.

The rearrangement joins TRBV6-5 to TRBJ2-3, with 7 bases identical to TRBD2. The CDR3 totals 15 residues. J gave up 4 bases and V 7 bases, and 11 bases lay outside the gene matches. Germline V lookup: CDR1 MNHEY, CDR2 SVGAGI. The CDR3 sequence is CASTRKMGGSDTQYF. The CDR3 DNA is TGTGCCAGCACCCGAAAAATGGGAGGGTCAGATACGCAGTATTTT.